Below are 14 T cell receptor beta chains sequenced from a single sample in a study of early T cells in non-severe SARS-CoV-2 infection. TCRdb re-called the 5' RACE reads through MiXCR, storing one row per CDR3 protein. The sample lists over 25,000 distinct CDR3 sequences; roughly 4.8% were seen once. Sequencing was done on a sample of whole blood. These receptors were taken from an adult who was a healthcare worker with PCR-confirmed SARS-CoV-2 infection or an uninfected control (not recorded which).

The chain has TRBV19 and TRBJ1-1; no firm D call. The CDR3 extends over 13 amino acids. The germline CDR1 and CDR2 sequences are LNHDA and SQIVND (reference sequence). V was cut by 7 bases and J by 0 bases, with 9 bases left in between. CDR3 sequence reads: CASMATMNTEAFF. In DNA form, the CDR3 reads TGTGCCAGTATGGCAACCATGAACACTGAAGCTTTCTTT.

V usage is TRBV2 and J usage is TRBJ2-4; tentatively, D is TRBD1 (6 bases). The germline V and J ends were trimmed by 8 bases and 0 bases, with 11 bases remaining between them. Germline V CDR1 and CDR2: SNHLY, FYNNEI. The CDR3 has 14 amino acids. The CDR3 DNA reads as TGTGCCAGCGGGGGCCGTAGAGCCAAAAACATTCAGTACTTC. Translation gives CASGGRRAKNIQYF.

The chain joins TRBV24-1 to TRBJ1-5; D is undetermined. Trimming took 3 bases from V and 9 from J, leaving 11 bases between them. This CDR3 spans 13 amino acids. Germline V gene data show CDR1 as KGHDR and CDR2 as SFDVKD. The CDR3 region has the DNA TGTGCCACCAGTGATGCGGGCCACACGCCCCAGCATTTT. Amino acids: CATSDAGHTPQHF.

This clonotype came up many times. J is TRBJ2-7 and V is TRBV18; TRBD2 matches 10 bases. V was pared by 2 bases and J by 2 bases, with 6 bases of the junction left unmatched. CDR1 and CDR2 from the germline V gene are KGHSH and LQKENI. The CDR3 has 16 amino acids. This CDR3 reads CASSPNLAGVTYEQYF. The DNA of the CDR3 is TGTGCCAGCTCACCAAACCTAGCGGGAGTAACCTACGAGCAGTACTTC.

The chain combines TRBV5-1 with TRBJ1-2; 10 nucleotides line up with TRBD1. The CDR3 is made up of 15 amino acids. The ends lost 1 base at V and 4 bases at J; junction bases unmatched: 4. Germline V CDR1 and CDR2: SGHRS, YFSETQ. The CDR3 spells CASSLLGQGSYGYTF. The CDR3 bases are TGCGCCAGCAGCTTGTTGGGACAGGGGTCCTATGGCTACACCTTC.

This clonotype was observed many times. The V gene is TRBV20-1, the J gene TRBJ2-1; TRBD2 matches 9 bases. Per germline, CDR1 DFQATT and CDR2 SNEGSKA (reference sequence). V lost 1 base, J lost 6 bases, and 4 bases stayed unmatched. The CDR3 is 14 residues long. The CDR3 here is CSARAASGTNEQFF. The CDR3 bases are TGCAGTGCTAGAGCGGCTAGCGGGACCAATGAGCAGTTCTTC.

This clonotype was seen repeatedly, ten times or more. The CDR3 here is CSGGTPSDTQYF. The CDR3 bases are TGCAGCGGCGGGACACCATCAGATACGCAGTATTTT. The rearrangement uses TRBV29-1 and TRBJ2-3; D is tentatively TRBD1 or TRBD2 (6 bases each). V was cut by 7 bases and J by 4 bases, with 12 bases left in between. Germline CDR1 is SQVTM and CDR2 is ANQGSEA. This CDR3 contains 12 residues.

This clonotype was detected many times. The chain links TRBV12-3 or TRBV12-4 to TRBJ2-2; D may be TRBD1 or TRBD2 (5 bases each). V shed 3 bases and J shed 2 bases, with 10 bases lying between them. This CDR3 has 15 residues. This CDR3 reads CASSFGAGNTGELFF. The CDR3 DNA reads TGTGCCAGCAGTTTCGGGGCAGGAAACACCGGGGAGCTGTTTTTT.

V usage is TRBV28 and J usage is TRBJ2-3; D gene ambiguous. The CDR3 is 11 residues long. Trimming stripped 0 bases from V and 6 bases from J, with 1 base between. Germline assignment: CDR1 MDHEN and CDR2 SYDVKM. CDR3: CASSLWDTQYF. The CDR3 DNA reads TGTGCCAGCAGTTTATGGGATACGCAGTATTTT.

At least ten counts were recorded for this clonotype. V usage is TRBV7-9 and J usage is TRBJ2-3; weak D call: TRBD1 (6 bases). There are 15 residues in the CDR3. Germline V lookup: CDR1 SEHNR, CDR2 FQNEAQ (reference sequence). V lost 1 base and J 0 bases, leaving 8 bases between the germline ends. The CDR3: CASSLGGPSTDTQYF. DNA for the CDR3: TGTGCCAGCAGCTTAGGGGGGCCGAGCACAGATACGCAGTATTTT.

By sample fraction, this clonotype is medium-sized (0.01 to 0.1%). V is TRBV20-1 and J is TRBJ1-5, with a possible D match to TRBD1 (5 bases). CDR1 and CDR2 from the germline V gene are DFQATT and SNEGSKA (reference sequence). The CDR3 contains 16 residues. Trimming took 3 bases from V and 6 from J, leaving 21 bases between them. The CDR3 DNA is TGCAGTGCTAGTGCGGGTGTGGACAAAGGGGCTCAGCCCCAGCATTTT. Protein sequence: CSASAGVDKGAQPQHF.

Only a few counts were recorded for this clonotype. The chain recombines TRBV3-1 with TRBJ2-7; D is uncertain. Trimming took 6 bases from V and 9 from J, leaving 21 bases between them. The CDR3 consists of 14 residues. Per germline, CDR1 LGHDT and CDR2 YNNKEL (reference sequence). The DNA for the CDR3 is TGTGCCAGCAGTCTCGCTCCAGGAAATCGGAGGCAGTACTTC. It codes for CASSLAPGNRRQYF.

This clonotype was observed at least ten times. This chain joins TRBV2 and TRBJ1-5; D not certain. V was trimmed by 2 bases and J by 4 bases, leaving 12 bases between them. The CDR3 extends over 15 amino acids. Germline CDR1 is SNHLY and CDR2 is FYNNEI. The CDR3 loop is CASSEQVTANQPQHF. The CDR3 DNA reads TGTGCCAGCAGTGAACAGGTCACCGCAAATCAGCCCCAGCATTTT.

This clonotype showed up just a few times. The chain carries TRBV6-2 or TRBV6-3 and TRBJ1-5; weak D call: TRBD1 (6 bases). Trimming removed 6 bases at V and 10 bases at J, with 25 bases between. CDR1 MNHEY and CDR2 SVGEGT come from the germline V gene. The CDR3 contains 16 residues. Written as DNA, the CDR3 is TGTGCCAGCAGCCACGATCCGACAGGAGCAATCAATCCCCAGCATTTT. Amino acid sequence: CASSHDPTGAINPQHF.